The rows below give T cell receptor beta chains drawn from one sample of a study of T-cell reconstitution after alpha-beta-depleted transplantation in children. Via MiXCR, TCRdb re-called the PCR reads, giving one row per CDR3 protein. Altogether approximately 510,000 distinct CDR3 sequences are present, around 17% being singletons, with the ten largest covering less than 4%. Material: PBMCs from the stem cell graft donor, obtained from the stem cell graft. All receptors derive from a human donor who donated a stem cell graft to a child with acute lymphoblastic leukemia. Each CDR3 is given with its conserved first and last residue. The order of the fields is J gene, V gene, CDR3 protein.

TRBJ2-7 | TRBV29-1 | CSGTGGYEQYF
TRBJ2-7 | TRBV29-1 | CSVESETGTYEQYF
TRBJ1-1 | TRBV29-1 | CSVEGVGVNTEAFF
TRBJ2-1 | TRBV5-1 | CASSPRDGTYNEQFF
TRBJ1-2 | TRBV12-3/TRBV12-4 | CASSFWGEYGYTF
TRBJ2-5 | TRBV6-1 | CASSEVASGSGYQETQYF
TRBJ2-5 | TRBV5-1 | CASSLEGTGAFETQYF
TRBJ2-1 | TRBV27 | CASSLLMGLAGVGHNEQFF
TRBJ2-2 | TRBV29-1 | CSVEDRRASGRARTGELFF
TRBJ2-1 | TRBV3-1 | CASSQVIGSEQFF
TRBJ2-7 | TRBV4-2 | CASSRLQGTYEQYF
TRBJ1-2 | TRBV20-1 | CSASQGSGYTF
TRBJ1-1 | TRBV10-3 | CAISEYFTGNTEAFF
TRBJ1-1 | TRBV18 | CASSPDIGTGLAFF
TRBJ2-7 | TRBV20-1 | CSARVSYEQYF
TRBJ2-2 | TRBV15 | CATSRRDFNTGELFF
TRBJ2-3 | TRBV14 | CASSEGTGLYF
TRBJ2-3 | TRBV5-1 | CASGPSGGAADTQYF
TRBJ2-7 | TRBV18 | CASSPSNEQYF
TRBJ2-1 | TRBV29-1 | CSVLTSRPLNEQFF
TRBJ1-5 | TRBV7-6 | CASSSGRSNQPQHF
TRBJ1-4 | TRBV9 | CASSGNLISQGKLFF
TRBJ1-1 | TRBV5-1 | CASKSSGGLATEAFF
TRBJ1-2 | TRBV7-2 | CASSIGRDRGQTF